The clone carrying this T cell receptor beta chain is classed as medium-sized. The V and J ends lost 7 bases and 5 bases respectively, with 9 bases between them. The CDR3 consists of 12 residues. Germline CDR1 and CDR2: MDHEN and SYDVKM. The data belong to a study of patients and donors after allogeneic stem cell transplantation. TCRdb passed the RT-PCR reads through MiXCR, listing each CDR3 protein once. This sample has 1,500 to 2,000 distinct CDR3 sequences, with 1.7% found just once. What was sequenced was blood, either unsorted or a sorted T cell fraction (not recorded which). The origin of this receptor is a human donor who was either an allogeneic HSCT recipient or a stem cell or donor lymphocyte infusion donor (not recorded which). It is not recorded whose cells these are; they may come from a transplant donor. The chain carries TRBV28 and TRBJ1-5; D ambiguous. The CDR3, as DNA: TGTGCCAGCACGTCGGGTCATCAGCCCCAGCATTTT. Its translation is CASTSGHQPQHF.